This TCR beta chain came from a study of T cells in Graves' hyperthyroidism and ophthalmopathy. Amplified TCR beta CDR3 regions derived from RNA transcripts. With the HTBI primer set, the TCR CDR3 went through a first round of RT-PCR. One entry per CDR3 protein, called by TCRdb with MiXCR from the multiplex PCR reads. Here the sample spans hundreds of thousands of distinct CDR3 sequences, 11% to 15% being singletons. From germline, CDR1 is SEHNR and CDR2 FQNEAQ (reference sequence). This CDR3 comprises 17 residues. V shed 4 bases and J 4 bases; nucleotides not matched to a gene: 13. V usage is TRBV7-9 and J usage is TRBJ2-5, with 9 bases matching TRBD2. The receptor was derived from a woman aged 18-29 years with Graves' hyperthyroidism. The source material was blood. Written as DNA, the CDR3 is TGTGCCAGCAGCTACCTTCCCGGGCTAGCGGGAATAGAGACCCAGTACTTC. Translating it yields CASSYLPGLAGIETQYF.